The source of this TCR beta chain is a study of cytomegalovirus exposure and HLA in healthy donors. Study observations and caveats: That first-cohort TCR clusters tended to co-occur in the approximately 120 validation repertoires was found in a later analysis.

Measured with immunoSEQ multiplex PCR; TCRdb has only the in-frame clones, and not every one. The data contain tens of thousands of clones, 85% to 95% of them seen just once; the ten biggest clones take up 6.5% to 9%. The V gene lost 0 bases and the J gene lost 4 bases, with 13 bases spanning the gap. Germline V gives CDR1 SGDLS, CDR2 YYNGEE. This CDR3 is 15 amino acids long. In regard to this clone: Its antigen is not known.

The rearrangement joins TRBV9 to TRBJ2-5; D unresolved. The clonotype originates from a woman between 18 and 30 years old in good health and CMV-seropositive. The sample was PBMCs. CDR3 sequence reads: CASSVGGSTSETQYF. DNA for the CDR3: TGTGCCAGCAGCGTAGGAGGCAGTACATCAGAGACCCAGTACTTC. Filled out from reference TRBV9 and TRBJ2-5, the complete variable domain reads DSGVTQTPKHLITATGQRVTLRCSPRSGDLSVYWYQQSLDQGLQFLIQYYNGEERAKGNILERFSAQQFPDLHSELNLSSLELGDSALYFCASSVGGSTSETQYFGPGTRLLVL.